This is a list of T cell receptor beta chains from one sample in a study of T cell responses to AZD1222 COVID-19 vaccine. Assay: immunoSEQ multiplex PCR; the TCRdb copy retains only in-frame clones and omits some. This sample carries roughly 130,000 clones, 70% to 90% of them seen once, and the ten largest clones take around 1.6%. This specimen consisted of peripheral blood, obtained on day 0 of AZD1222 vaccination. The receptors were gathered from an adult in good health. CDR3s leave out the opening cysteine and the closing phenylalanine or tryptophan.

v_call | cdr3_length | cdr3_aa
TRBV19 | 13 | ASSTPSGGRETQY
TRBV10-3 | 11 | AISALAGNEQY
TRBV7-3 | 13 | ASSVRAGEGYGYT
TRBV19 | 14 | ASSTPGKKAGTEAF
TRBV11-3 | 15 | ASSLAGTSGRAYEQY
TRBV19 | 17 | ASSPRLRGSRSSGNTIY
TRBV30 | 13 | AWSVGSGRSYGYT
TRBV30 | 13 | AWSAQLGTGYGYT
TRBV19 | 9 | ASTLGEKLF
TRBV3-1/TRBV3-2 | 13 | ASSPRERSQETQY
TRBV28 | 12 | ASRGTGGNQPQH
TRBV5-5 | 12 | ASSLGSIGSEQY
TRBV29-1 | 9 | SLYGGETQY
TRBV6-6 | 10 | ASSFSGNEQF
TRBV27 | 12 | ASSLRAGSYEQY
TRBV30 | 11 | AWSVQHGGGYT
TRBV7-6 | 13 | ASSLGQGAGTEAF
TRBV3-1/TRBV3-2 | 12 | ASSRGGQNTEAF
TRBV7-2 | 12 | ASSLGIMGQPQH
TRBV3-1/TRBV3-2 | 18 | ASTTPASLDRPYKDTEAF
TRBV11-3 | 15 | ASSLESFRGADSPLH
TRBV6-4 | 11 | ASRRTESRGQF
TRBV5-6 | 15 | ASSMNLGRLRKTEAF
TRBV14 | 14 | ASSTRTSGIYNEQF
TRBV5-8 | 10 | ASSLGNSPLH
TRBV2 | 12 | ASSLRDRTDTQY
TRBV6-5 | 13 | ASSYSLGGPSEAF
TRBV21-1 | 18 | ASSRRDLGIYLDSNQPQH
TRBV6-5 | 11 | ASSAAGTDTQY
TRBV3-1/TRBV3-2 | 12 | ASSLQLNTGELF
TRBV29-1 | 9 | SVDRAAEAF
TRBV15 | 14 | ATSRGTISYNSPLH
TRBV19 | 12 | ASKIGQGVYEQY
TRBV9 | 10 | ASSVETDTQY
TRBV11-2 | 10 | ASSLGNNEQF
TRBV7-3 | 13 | ASSQLAGVQETQY
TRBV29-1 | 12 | SALFPGGQETQY
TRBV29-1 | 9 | SVGQLNLRF
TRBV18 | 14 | ASSRPGQGQGDTQY
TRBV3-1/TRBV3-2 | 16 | ASSRRTSTGTGGDGYT
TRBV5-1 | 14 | ASSHFGTGTSYGYT